The rows below give T cell receptor beta chains drawn from one sample of a study of OX40 agonist ivuxolimab in advanced cancers. Clones were sequenced by immunoSEQ multiplex PCR, and TCRdb holds only the in-frame ones, with some missing. This repertoire shows 70,000 or so clones, around 84% found once; its top ten account for about 4%. Sequenced material: CD4+ or CD8+ T cells sorted from blood, taken in a trial of the OX40 agonist ivuxolimab. The receptor source for this set is an adult with an advanced solid tumor such as melanoma, head and neck, liver or kidney cancer. The CDR3 runs from the conserved cysteine through the conserved F or W. A D gene is named only where the DNA matches it firmly. Expanded clones are given a class, and other clones once, few, many or no size at all.

size,J,D,V,DNA,CDR3
NA,TRBJ2-2,TRBD1,TRBV7-7,TGTGCCAGCAGCCGGGACAGGGCCGGGGAGCTGTTTTTT,CASSRDRAGELFF
once,TRBJ2-7,NA,TRBV10-3,TGTGCCATCAGTGAGTCGTCCTACGAGCAGTACTTC,CAISESSYEQYF
NA,TRBJ2-7,NA,TRBV28,TGTGCCAGCAGTTTAAGGGATATCTCCTACGAGCAGTACTTC,CASSLRDISYEQYF
few,TRBJ1-1,NA,TRBV19,TGTGCCAGTAGTTCATCGATAACTTTGAACACTGAAGCTTTCTTT,CASSSSITLNTEAFF
NA,TRBJ1-1,NA,TRBV9,TGTGCCAGCAGCGCTCCTACTTACAACGGCATGAACACTGAAGCTTTCTTT,CASSAPTYNGMNTEAFF
NA,TRBJ1-2,NA,TRBV5-4,TGTGCCAGCAGCACCAACAGGGATTATGGCTACACCTTC,CASSTNRDYGYTF
NA,TRBJ2-1,NA,TRBV4-1,TGCGCCAGCAGCCAAGAGACGGGTGTTGAGCAGTTCTTC,CASSQETGVEQFF
NA,TRBJ2-7,NA,TRBV5-1,TGCGCCAGCAGCTTACGGGTTGGCGAGCAGTACTTC,CASSLRVGEQYF
NA,TRBJ2-7,NA,TRBV25-1,TGTGCCAGCAGACAGTTCTACGAGCAGTACTTC,CASRQFYEQYF
NA,TRBJ2-3,NA,TRBV9,TGTGCCAGCAGCCCAAGCACAGATACGCAGTATTTT,CASSPSTDTQYF
NA,TRBJ2-5,NA,TRBV30,TGTGCCTGGAGTGGGTCTGAGACCCAGTACTTC,CAWSGSETQYF
NA,TRBJ2-5,TRBD2,TRBV9,TGTGCCAGCAGCGTATCCGGGACTAGCGGGGGTCAAGAGACCCAGTACTTC,CASSVSGTSGGQETQYF
NA,TRBJ2-7,NA,TRBV7-2,TGTGCCAGCAGCCTTGCAGCCGAGGGGGAGCAGTACTTC,CASSLAAEGEQYF
NA,TRBJ1-6,TRBD1,TRBV5-4,TGTGCCAGCAGCCTGGACAGGGATAATTCACCCCTCCACTTT,CASSLDRDNSPLHF
NA,TRBJ1-3,NA,TRBV7-6,TGTGCCAGCAGCTTCAACAGGGAGGACACCATATATTTT,CASSFNREDTIYF
NA,TRBJ1-2,NA,TRBV7-2,TGTGCCAGCAGCTTACAGGGACTTGACAGCGGCTACACCTTC,CASSLQGLDSGYTF
NA,TRBJ2-7,NA,TRBV5-4,TGTGCCAGCAGCTCCGGGACCCTCAGCTCCTACGAGCAGTACTTC,CASSSGTLSSYEQYF
NA,TRBJ1-2,NA,TRBV30,TGTGCCTGGAGTGTTGAGCTGTCAGGGGCGTCGGGTGGCTACACCTTC,CAWSVELSGASGGYTF
NA,TRBJ2-1,TRBD2,TRBV27,TGTGCCAGCAGTTTCCTAGGACTAGCGGGAGATAACAATGAGCAGTTCTTC,CASSFLGLAGDNNEQFF
NA,TRBJ2-2,TRBD1,TRBV2,TGTGCCAGCAGTGCAGGACAGGGCCCGAACACCGGGGAGCTGTTTTTT,CASSAGQGPNTGELFF
NA,TRBJ2-1,NA,TRBV7-3,TGTGCCAGCAGCTTAAGCGTGGGCCGATACAATGAGCAGTTCTTC,CASSLSVGRYNEQFF
few,TRBJ2-2,NA,TRBV9,TGTGCCAGCAGCGTAGGACGGGATGGCGGGGAGCTGTTTTTT,CASSVGRDGGELFF
NA,TRBJ2-7,NA,TRBV4-2,TGTGCCAGCAGCCACCAGCAAGGGGACGAGCAGTACTTC,CASSHQQGDEQYF
once,TRBJ1-5,NA,TRBV19,TGTGCCAGTAGCTCTAGAGCTCAGCCCCAGCATTTT,CASSSRAQPQHF
NA,TRBJ1-2,NA,TRBV6-5,TGTGCCAGCAGTTACTCTGAGGTCAATGGCTACACCTTC,CASSYSEVNGYTF
NA,TRBJ1-3,NA,TRBV5-6,TGTGCCAGCAGCCTTTTTGTCAGGTCTGGAAACACCATATATTTT,CASSLFVRSGNTIYF
NA,TRBJ2-5,TRBD1,TRBV18,TGTGCCAGCTCACCTCTGGGACAGCAAGAGACCCAGTACTTC,CASSPLGQQETQYF
NA,TRBJ1-2,NA,TRBV30,TGTGCCTGGAGCGACAGGATAGATAATGGCTACACCTTC,CAWSDRIDNGYTF
NA,TRBJ2-7,NA,TRBV7-9,TGTGCCAGCAGCGTAACGGTGGCCGAGCAGTACTTC,CASSVTVAEQYF
NA,TRBJ1-2,TRBD1,TRBV27,TGTGCCAGCAGCCCGGACAGGGGGCAGGCTAACTATGGCTACACCTTC,CASSPDRGQANYGYTF
NA,TRBJ2-5,NA,TRBV9,TGTGCCAGCAGCGTAAGAGGGAGAGAGACCCAGTACTTC,CASSVRGRETQYF
NA,TRBJ2-1,NA,TRBV19,TGTGCCAGTAGTTTTGCAGGGCCCTCCTACAATGAGCAGTTCTTC,CASSFAGPSYNEQFF
NA,TRBJ1-5,NA,TRBV10-3,TGTGCCGCCCGAGGCGGGCAGCCCAATCAGCCCCAGCATTTT,CAARGGQPNQPQHF
NA,TRBJ2-7,TRBD1,TRBV19,TGTGCCAGTAGTCGGGACAGGGGCTACGAGCAGTACTTC,CASSRDRGYEQYF
once,TRBJ2-5,TRBD2,TRBV19,TGTGCCAGTAGTATCACTAGCGGGAGCAAAGAGACCCAGTACTTC,CASSITSGSKETQYF
NA,TRBJ2-3,NA,TRBV29-1,TGCAGCGTTGAAAAAGGGGCTAGCACAGATACGCAGTATTTT,CSVEKGASTDTQYF
NA,TRBJ1-2,NA,TRBV7-9,TGTGCCAGCAGCTTAAGTTTGAACTATGGCTACACCTTC,CASSLSLNYGYTF
NA,TRBJ1-1,NA,TRBV4-2,TGTGCCAGCAGCCAAGTTACGGGGAAAGCGGGAGGAACTGAAGCTTTCTTT,CASSQVTGKAGGTEAFF
NA,TRBJ1-3,NA,TRBV2,TGTGCCAGCAGTCCTTTGGACCACTCTGGAAACACCATATATTTT,CASSPLDHSGNTIYF
NA,TRBJ2-6,NA,TRBV5-1,TGCGCCAGCAACCCCGGGACTGGACTCTCTGGGGCCAACGTCCTGACTTTC,CASNPGTGLSGANVLTF
NA,TRBJ2-1,TRBD2,TRBV7-2,TGTGCCAGCAGCTCCGCTAGCGGGGGGGTACAATCCTACAATGAGCAGTTCTTC,CASSSASGGVQSYNEQFF
NA,TRBJ2-2,NA,TRBV14,TGTGCCAGCAGCCACATAGGGACGTTCACCGGGGAGCTGTTTTTT,CASSHIGTFTGELFF
NA,TRBJ1-1,NA,TRBV19,TGTGCCAGTACTGCAACCGGGGTGAACACTGAAGCTTTCTTT,CASTATGVNTEAFF
NA,TRBJ1-4,NA,TRBV7-9,TGTGCCAGCAGCCGACACCAAACTAATGAAAAACTGTTTTTT,CASSRHQTNEKLFF
NA,TRBJ1-5,TRBD1,TRBV5-6,TGTGCCAGCAGCCGCCGTGGGACAGGGGGACGGAGCAATCAGCCCCAGCATTTT,CASSRRGTGGRSNQPQHF
once,TRBJ2-2,TRBD1,TRBV28,TGTGCCAGCAGTCCTGACAGGGTAAACGTCGGCGGGGAGCTGTTTTTT,CASSPDRVNVGGELFF
NA,TRBJ2-1,TRBD2,TRBV4-2,TGTGCCAGCAGCCAAGTCGGGAGCGGGACCTACAATGAGCAGTTCTTC,CASSQVGSGTYNEQFF
NA,TRBJ1-2,TRBD1,TRBV9,TGTGCCAGCAGCGTAGCCGCAGGGGGCGCCGGTGGGGGTGGCTACACCTTC,CASSVAAGGAGGGGYTF
NA,TRBJ1-2,TRBD1,TRBV27,TGTGCCAGCATGATGACAGGGGCCTATGGCTACACCTTC,CASMMTGAYGYTF
NA,TRBJ2-7,NA,TRBV27,TGTGCCAGCAGCGAGGGCTACGAGCAGTACTTC,CASSEGYEQYF
NA,TRBJ1-1,NA,TRBV28,TGTGCCAGCAGTTTAGAAGGCAGGGCCACTGAAGCTTTCTTT,CASSLEGRATEAFF
NA,TRBJ1-4,TRBD1,TRBV6-1,TGTGCCAGCAGTGAAGCGACCGGGACAGAGCGTGAAAAACTGTTTTTT,CASSEATGTEREKLFF
NA,TRBJ2-7,TRBD1,TRBV29-1,TGCAGCGTTGAATGGTCGGGACAGGCCACCCACGAGCAGTACTTC,CSVEWSGQATHEQYF
NA,TRBJ2-7,TRBD2,TRBV7-9,TGTGCCAGCAGCGCGCTAGCGGGAGTCTACGAGCAGTACTTC,CASSALAGVYEQYF
NA,TRBJ1-1,TRBD1,TRBV18,TGTGCCAGCTCACCCCTAAGGGGGCAGGGCGAGAGTGAAGCTTTCTTT,CASSPLRGQGESEAFF